The 9 T cell receptor beta chains below were found in one sample sequenced in a study of cytomegalovirus exposure and HLA in healthy donors. Amplification used 60 Vbeta primers and 13 Jbeta primers. This table comes from immunoSEQ multiplex PCR, and its TCRdb copy is limited to in-frame clones, with some not included. The table shows about 140,000 clones, with just under 85% occurring only once. Sequenced material: PBMCs. Receptors originate from an older woman in good health and CMV-seropositive.

This chain links TRBV7-2 with TRBJ2-1; tentative D call: TRBD2 (6 bases). The CDR3 length is 16 residues. Germline lookup yields CDR1 SGHTA and CDR2 FQGNSA. V was pared by 5 bases and J by 2 bases, with 16 bases between. The CDR3 region is CASSPVTGAAYNEQFF. As DNA, the CDR3 is TGTGCCAGCAGCCCGGTGACGGGAGCCGCCTACAATGAGCAGTTCTTC.

The chain joins TRBV7-2 to TRBJ1-5; a weak D match, TRBD1 (6 bases). Germline CDR1 SGHTA, CDR2 FQGNSA. V dropped 4 bases and J dropped 5 bases, with 12 bases sitting between them. CDR3 length: 14 residues. CDR3: CASSSDSSYQPQHF. The CDR3, as DNA: TGTGCCAGCAGCTCGGACAGTTCCTATCAGCCCCAGCATTTT.

This clone was seen only a few times. The chain employs TRBV11-2 and TRBJ2-3; 8 bases are shared with TRBD2. Germline values: CDR1 SGHAT, CDR2 FQNNGV. This CDR3 region has 15 residues. V lost 7 bases to trimming and J lost 5 bases; unmatched junction nucleotides: 11. The CDR3 protein is CASTTTASGQDTQYF. The CDR3 DNA sequence: TGTGCCAGCACCACTACGGCTAGCGGGCAAGATACGCAGTATTTT.

V gene TRBV15 combines with J gene TRBJ2-7; D unresolved. The CDR3 loop spans 17 amino acids. Germline V gene sequence: CDR1 LNHNV, CDR2 YYDKDF (reference sequence). V lost 0 bases and J lost 2, with 17 bases in between. Here the CDR3 DNA reads TGTGCCACCAGCAGAGATGGTTACTCGCTCAATCCCTACGAGCAGTACTTC. It translates to CATSRDGYSLNPYEQYF.

The chain combines TRBV7-9 with TRBJ2-7; possible D gene TRBD1, 6 bases. The CDR3 contains 14 residues. The germline gives CDR1 SEHNR, CDR2 FQNEAQ (reference sequence). Trimming took off 5 bases at V and 7 bases at J, with 18 bases between the two ends. The DNA of the CDR3 is TGTGCCAGCAGCCGCCGGGACATAACCGGAGAGCAGTACTTC. Translation: CASSRRDITGEQYF.

V is TRBV25-1 and J is TRBJ2-1; unclear D gene. The CDR3 covers 13 residues. V gave up 5 bases and J gave up 5 bases, with 10 bases separating them. The germline gives CDR1 MGHDK, CDR2 SYGVNS. CDR3 DNA: TGTGCCAGCAGTCGAGCGAGTCACAATGAGCAGTTCTTC. Translating gives CASSRASHNEQFF.

The chain joins TRBV4-3 to TRBJ2-3; maybe TRBD2 (6 bases). Trimming left V 1 base short and J 5 bases short, with 16 bases between. The germline gives CDR1 LGHNA, CDR2 YSLEER. This CDR3 is 16 amino acids long. CDR3 in amino acids: CASSQGILWGVDTQYF. The DNA of the CDR3 is TGCGCCAGCAGCCAAGGCATCCTATGGGGGGTAGATACGCAGTATTTT.

With respect to this clone: Relative to the germline gene, one junction end is altered; a read error may explain this. This chain uses TRBV7-9 with TRBJ2-2; D perhaps matches TRBD2 (5 bases). Germline V lookup: CDR1 SEHNR, CDR2 FQNEAQ (reference sequence). The CDR3 sequence is 16 residues long. This chain's CDR3 is CASSLASLLVTGELFF. DNA of the CDR3: TGTGCCAGCAGCCTAGCCTCCCTCTTAGTCACCGGGGAGCTGTTTTTT.

A few counts support this clone. The V call is TRBV9, the J call TRBJ1-2, with D maybe TRBD1 (5 bases). This CDR3 is 15 amino acids long. Looked up from germline, CDR1 is SGDLS and CDR2 is YYNGEE. Between the trimmed V and J ends, which lost 1 base and 2 bases, there was a span of 12 bases. The CDR3 region is CASSVRGDFNYGYTF. CDR3 nucleotide sequence: TGTGCCAGCAGCGTACGGGGGGACTTCAACTATGGCTACACCTTC.